A single T cell receptor (beta chain) is shown here with its context. No cognate antigen has been identified for it. No much larger clone exists at a distance of one base, and base qualities are not known. The data were taken from a study of blood T cell repertoires in COVID-19 (dated by TCRdb to the early 2020s). Context from the whole study: The collaborator samples originated in the United States, Italy and Spain and spanned the acute and convalescent phases of COVID-19. The samples were drawn from two sources: the first 160 participants of the ongoing ImmuneRACE study, and fewer than 1,500 subjects contributed by 6 global collaborators. Nearly every sample came with metadata listing a de-identified subject ID, COVID-19 status, age in years and sex. Where available, HLA class I and class II types were obtained from metadata supplied by the sample provider rather than from assay-based typing. A freely available public database, intended as a resource for researchers studying the immune response to SARS-CoV-2, is where the repertoires were released. The prospective study material was composed of cDNA or gDNA derived from T cells, B-cell-depleted T cells, or PBMCs. Deeply sampled blood TCRbeta repertoires from subjects exposed to, actively infected with, or recovered from COVID-19 were included in the dataset. Study-wide conclusions, independent of this receptor: Clinical and demographic metadata were provided uncurated, with the amount varying by source and participant.

V and J are truncated by 3 bases and 4 bases respectively, leaving an intervening sequence of 12 bases. The cysteine opens and the phenylalanine closes a CDR3 of 13 amino acids. The DNA shown is the 39-base CDR3, in frame from base 1. CDR1 and CDR2, per the germline V gene, are SQVTM and ANQGSEA. At one collaborating source in Seattle, patients were enrolled during active infection and were followed longitudinally through the course of disease. Each collaborating institution followed its own protocols to collect whole blood in K2EDTA tubes. For TCRbeta analysis, collaborator samples were shipped as frozen whole blood, as isolated PBMCs, or as DNA extracted from either sample type. TCRbeta CDR3 regions were amplified from genomic DNA by means of the immunoSEQ Assay, a bias-controlled multiplex PCR. The original methods were these. Nucleated cell counts per sample were estimated from amplification of reference gene primers within the assay. Sequence reads were collapsed and filtered to measure the absolute abundance of every unique TCRbeta CDR3 rearrangement. For each sample, productive Simpson clonality was calculated as the square root of Simpson's diversity index over productive rearrangements. The source is immuneACCESS, and TCRdb retained only in-frame sequences with V and J called. Part of the clones is not carried over; for the studies checked, unresolved V genes explain less than half of this, and the remainder is unexplained. D and trimming were read from the DNA, whereas the V and J calls and clone size are those reported in that table. In all, the sample holds a few hundred thousand clones, and about 90% of those were seen once. The ten most abundant clones make up around 2.3% of the sample.

The source material was peripheral blood. Here the chain combines TRBV29-1 and TRBJ1-1; confidence is insufficient to name the D gene. The TCR sequence derives from a woman aged 55-75 years with COVID-19, enrolled during active disease. The bases read TGCAGCGTTGACCGTCAGGTTGGCACTGAAGCTTTCTTT. Its protein product is CSVDRQVGTEAFF. The CDR3, completed at both ends by the reference TRBV29-1 and TRBJ1-1 genes, gives the full variable domain SAVISQKPSRDICQRGTSLTIQCQVDSQVTMMFWYRQQPGQSLTLIATANQGSEATYESGFVIDKFPISRPNLTFSTLTVSNMSPEDSSIYLCSVDRQVGTEAFFGQGTRLTVV.